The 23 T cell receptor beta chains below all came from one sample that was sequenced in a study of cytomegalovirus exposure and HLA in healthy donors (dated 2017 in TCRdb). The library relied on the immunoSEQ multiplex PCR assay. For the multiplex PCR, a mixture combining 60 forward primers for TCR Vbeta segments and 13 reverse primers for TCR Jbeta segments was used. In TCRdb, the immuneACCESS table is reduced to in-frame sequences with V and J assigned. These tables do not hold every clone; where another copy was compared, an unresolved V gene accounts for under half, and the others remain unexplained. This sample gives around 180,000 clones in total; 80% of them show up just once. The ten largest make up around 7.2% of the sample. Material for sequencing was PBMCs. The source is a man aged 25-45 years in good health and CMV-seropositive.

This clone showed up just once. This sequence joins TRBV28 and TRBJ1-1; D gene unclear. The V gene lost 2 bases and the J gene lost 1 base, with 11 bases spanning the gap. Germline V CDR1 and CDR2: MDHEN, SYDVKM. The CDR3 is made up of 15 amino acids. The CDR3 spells CASSLGVAGNTEAFF. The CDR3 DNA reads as TGTGCCAGCAGTTTAGGTGTGGCAGGGAACACTGAAGCTTTCTTT.

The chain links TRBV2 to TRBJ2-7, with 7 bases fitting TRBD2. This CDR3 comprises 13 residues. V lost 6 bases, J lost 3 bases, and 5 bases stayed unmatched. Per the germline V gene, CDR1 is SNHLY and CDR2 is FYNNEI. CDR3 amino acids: CASRLSGIYEQYF. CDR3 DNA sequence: TGTGCCAGCAGGCTCAGCGGGATCTACGAGCAGTACTTC.

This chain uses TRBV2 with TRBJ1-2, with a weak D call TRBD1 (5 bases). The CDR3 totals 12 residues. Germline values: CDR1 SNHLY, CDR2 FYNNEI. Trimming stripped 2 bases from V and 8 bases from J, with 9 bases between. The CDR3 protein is CASSERGDGYTF. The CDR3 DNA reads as TGTGCCAGCAGTGAACGGGGGGACGGCTACACCTTC. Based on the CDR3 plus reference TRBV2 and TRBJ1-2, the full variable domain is EPEVTQTPSHQVTQMGQEVILRCVPISNHLYFYWYRQILGQKVEFLVSFYNNEISEKSEIFDDQFSVERPDGSNFTLKIRSTKLEDSAMYFCASSERGDGYTFGSGTRLTVV.

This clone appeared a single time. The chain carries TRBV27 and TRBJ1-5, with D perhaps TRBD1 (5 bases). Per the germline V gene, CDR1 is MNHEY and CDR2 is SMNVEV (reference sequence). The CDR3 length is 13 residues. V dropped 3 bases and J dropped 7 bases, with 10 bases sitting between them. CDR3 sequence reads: CASSLGRGQPQHF. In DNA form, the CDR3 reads TGTGCCAGCAGTTTGGGGCGGGGCCAGCCCCAGCATTTT.

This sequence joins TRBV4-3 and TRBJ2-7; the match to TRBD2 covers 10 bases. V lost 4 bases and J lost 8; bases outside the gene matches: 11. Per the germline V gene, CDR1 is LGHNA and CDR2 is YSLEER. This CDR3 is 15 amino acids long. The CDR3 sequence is CASSPRRTSGDQQYF. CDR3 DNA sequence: TGCGCCAGCAGCCCACGGAGGACTAGCGGCGATCAGCAGTACTTC.

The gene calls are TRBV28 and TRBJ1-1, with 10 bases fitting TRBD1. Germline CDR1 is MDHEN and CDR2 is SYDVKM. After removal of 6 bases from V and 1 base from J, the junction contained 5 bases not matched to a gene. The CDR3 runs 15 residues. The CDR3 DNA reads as TGTGCCAGCAGAAGGGACAGGGGCCCGAACACTGAAGCTTTCTTT. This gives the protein CASRRDRGPNTEAFF.

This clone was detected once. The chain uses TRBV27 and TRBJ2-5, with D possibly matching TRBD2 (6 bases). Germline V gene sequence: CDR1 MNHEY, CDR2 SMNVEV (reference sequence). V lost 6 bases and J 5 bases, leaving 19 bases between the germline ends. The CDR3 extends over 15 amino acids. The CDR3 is CASRREAGTGETQYF. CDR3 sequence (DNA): TGTGCCAGCAGAAGGGAGGCAGGGACGGGCGAGACCCAGTACTTC.

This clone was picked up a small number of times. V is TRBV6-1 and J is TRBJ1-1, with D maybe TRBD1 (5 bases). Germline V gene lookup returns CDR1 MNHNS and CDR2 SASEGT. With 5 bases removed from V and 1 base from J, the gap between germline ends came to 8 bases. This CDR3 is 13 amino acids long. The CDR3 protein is CASSRTTNTEAFF. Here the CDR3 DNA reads TGTGCCAGCAGTAGGACAACGAACACTGAAGCTTTCTTT.

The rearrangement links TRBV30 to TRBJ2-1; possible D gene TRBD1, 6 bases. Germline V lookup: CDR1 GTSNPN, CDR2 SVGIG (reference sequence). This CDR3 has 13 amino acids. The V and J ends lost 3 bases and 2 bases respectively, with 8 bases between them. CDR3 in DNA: TGTGCCTGGAGAACAGGGCCCTACAATGAGCAGTTCTTC. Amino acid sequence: CAWRTGPYNEQFF.

The CDR3 nucleotides are TGTGCCAGTAGTCCACGGAGGGGGGGCCATGAAAAACTGTTTTTT. Its protein is CASSPRRGGHEKLFF. This chain uses TRBV19 with TRBJ1-4; tentative D call: TRBD1 (6 bases). The CDR3 loop spans 15 amino acids. V was shortened by 5 bases and J by 6 bases, with 16 bases between the two germline ends. Germline V gene sequence: CDR1 LNHDA, CDR2 SQIVND (reference sequence).

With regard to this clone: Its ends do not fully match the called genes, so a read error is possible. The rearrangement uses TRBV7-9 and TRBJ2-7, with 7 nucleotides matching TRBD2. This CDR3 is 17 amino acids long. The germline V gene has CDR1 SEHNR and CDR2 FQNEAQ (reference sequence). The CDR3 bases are TGTTCCAGCAGCCCCCGGCTAGGACTAGGCCCACCCTACGAGCAGTACTTC. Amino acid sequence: CSSSPRLGLGPPYEQYF.

The CDR3 reads CASSLRQETREQYF. The CDR3 nucleotides read TGTGCCAGCAGCCTCCGACAGGAGACGAGGGAGCAGTACTTC. The chain recombines TRBV28 with TRBJ2-7; TRBD1 is a possible D gene (6 bases). The CDR3 is 14 amino acids. Germline CDR1 MDHEN, CDR2 SYDVKM. V was pared by 6 bases and J by 7 bases, with 19 bases between.

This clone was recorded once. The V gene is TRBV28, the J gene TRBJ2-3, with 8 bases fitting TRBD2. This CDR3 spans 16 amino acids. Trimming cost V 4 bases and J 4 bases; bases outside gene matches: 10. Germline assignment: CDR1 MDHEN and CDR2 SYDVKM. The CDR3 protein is CASSSFLGRAADTQYF. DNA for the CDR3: TGTGCCAGCAGTTCCTTCCTCGGGAGGGCGGCAGATACGCAGTATTTT. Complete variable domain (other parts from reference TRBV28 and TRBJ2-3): DVKVTQSSRYLVKRTGEKVFLECVQDMDHENMFWYRQDPGLGLRLIYFSYDVKMKEKGDIPEGYSVSREKKERFSLILESASTNQTSMYLCASSSFLGRAADTQYFGPGTRLTVL.

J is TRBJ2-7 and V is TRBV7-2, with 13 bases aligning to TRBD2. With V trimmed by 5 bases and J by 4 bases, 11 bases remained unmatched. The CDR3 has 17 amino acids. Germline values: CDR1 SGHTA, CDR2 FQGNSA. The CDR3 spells CASSLQGTSGIWYEQYF. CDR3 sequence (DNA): TGTGCCAGCAGCCTCCAAGGGACTAGCGGGATTTGGTACGAGCAGTACTTC.

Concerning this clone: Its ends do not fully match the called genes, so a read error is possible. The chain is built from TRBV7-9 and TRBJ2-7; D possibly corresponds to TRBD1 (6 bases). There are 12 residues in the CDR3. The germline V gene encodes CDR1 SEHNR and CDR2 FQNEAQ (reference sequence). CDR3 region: CSSTTPGDEQYF. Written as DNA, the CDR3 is TGTTCCAGCACGACGCCAGGGGACGAGCAGTACTTC.

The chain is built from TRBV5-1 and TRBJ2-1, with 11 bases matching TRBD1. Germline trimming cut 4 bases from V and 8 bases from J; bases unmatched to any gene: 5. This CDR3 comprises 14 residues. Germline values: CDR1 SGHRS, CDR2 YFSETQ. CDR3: CASSGGQGAYEQFF. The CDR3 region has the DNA TGCGCCAGCAGCGGTGGACAGGGGGCATATGAGCAGTTCTTC.

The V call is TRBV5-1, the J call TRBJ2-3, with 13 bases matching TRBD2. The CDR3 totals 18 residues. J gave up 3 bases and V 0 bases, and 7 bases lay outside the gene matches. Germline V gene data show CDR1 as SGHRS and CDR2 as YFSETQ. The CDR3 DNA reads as TGCGCCAGCAGCTTGGCTGGGACTAGCGGGATCGGGACAGATACGCAGTATTTT. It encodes CASSLAGTSGIGTDTQYF.

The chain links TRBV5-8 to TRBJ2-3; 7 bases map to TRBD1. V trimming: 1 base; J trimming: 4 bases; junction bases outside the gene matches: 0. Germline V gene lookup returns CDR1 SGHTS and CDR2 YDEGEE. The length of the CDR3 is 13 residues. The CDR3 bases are TGTGCCAGCAGCTTGCAGGGGGCAGATACGCAGTATTTT. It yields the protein CASSLQGADTQYF.

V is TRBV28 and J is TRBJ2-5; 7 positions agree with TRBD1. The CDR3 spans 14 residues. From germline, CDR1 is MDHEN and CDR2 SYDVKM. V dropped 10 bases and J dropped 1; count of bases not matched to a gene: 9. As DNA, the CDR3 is TGTGCCACTTACCGACAGGGTCGCCAAGAGACCCAGTACTTC. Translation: CATYRQGRQETQYF. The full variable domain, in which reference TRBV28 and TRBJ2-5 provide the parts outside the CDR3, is DVKVTQSSRYLVKRTGEKVFLECVQDMDHENMFWYRQDPGLGLRLIYFSYDVKMKEKGDIPEGYSVSREKKERFSLILESASTNQTSMYLCATYRQGRQETQYFGPGTRLLVL.

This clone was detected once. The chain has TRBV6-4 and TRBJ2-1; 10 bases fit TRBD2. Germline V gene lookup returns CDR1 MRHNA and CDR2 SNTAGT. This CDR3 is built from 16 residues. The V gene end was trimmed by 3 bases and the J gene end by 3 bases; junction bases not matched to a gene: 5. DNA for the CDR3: TGTGCCAGCAGTGAGGACGCTAGCGGGAGCTACAATGAGCAGTTCTTC. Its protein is CASSEDASGSYNEQFF.

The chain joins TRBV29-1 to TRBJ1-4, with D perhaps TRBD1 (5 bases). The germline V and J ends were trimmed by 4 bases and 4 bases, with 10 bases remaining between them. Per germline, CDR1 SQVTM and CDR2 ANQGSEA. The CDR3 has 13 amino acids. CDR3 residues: CSVVGQDNEKLFF. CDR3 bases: TGCAGCGTTGTGGGGCAGGATAATGAAAAACTGTTTTTT.

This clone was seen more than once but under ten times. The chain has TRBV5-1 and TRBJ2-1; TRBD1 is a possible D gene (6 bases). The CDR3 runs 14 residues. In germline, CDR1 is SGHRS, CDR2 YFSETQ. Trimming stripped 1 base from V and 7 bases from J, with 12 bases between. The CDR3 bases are TGCGCCAGCAGCTTGCTACAGGGCAAGAATGAGCAGTTCTTC. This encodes CASSLLQGKNEQFF.

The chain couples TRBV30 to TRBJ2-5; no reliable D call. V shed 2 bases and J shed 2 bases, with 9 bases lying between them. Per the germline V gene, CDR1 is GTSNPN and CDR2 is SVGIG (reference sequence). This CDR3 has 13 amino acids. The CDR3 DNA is TGTGCCTGGAGTAACGGTTTACAAGAGACCCAGTACTTC. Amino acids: CAWSNGLQETQYF.